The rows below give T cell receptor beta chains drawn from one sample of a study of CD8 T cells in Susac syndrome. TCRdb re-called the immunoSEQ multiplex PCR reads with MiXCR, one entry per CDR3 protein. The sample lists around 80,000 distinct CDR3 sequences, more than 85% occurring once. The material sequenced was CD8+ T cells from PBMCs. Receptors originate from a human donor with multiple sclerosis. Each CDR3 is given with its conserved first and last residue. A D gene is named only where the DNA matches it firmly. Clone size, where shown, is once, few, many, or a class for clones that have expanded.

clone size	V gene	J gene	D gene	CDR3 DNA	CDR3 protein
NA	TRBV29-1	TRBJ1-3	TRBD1	TGCAGCGTTGAAGGGACAGGGTTTTCTGGAAACACCATATATTTT	CSVEGTGFSGNTIYF
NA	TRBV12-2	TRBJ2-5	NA	TGTGCAAGTCGCTTACCCCCTCGGGGTAAGGTAGGAGAGACCCAGTACTTC	CASRLPPRGKVGETQYF
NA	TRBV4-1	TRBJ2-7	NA	TGCGCCAGCAGCCAAGATCTATCCGAGCAGTACTTC	CASSQDLSEQYF
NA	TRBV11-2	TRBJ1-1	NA	TGTGCCAGCAGCTTAGCTCCGGGGAACACTGAAGCTTTCTTT	CASSLAPGNTEAFF
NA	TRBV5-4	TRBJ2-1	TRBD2	TGTGCCAGCAGCCTATGGACTAGCTACAATGAGCAGTTCTTC	CASSLWTSYNEQFF
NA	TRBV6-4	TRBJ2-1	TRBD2	TGTGCCAGCAGTTTAGCGGGGGACTCCTACAATGAGCAGTTCTTC	CASSLAGDSYNEQFF
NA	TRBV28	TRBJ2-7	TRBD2	TGTGCCAGCAGTTTTCTAGCGGCCTTCGAGCAGTACTTC	CASSFLAAFEQYF
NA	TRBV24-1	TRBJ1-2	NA	TGTGCCACCTCGGCCGCTAACTATGGCTACACCTTC	CATSAANYGYTF
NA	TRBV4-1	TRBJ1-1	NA	TGCGCCAGCAGCCAAGTGGACAGCCTAAACACTGAAGCTTTCTTT	CASSQVDSLNTEAFF
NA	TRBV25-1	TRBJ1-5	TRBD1	TGTGCCAGCCAGGGGGGCTGGGGCAATCAGCCCCAGCATTTT	CASQGGWGNQPQHF
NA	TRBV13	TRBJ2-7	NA	TGTGCCAGCAGCTTATTGAGTACCTCCTACGAGCAGTACTTC	CASSLLSTSYEQYF
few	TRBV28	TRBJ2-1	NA	TGTGCCAGCAGTCCCGCCTACAATGAGCAGTTCTTC	CASSPAYNEQFF
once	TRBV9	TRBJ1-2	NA	TGTGCCAGCGGCACATCGAATGGCTACACCTTC	CASGTSNGYTF
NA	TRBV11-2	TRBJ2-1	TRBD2	TGTGCCAGCAGCTTAGGGGGACTAGCGGTCCAATCCTACAATGAGCAGTTCTTC	CASSLGGLAVQSYNEQFF
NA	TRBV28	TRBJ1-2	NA	TGTGCCAGCAGTTTATTTGAGGGGACCTACTATGGCTACACCTTC	CASSLFEGTYYGYTF
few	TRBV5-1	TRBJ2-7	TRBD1	TGCGCCAGCAGCTCCGGGACAGGGGTTTACTACGAGCAGTACTTC	CASSSGTGVYYEQYF
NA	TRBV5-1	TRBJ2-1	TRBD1	TGCGCCAGCAGCCCATCCGGGACAGACAATGAGCAGTTCTTC	CASSPSGTDNEQFF
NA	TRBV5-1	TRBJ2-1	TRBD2	TGCGCCAGCAGCTCCCGTGGGACTAGCGGGCTGTACAATGAGCAGTTCTTC	CASSSRGTSGLYNEQFF
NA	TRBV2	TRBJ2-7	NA	TGTGCCAGCAGTGAAGCCCTCACTTCCTACGAGCAGTACTTC	CASSEALTSYEQYF